This is a list of T cell receptor beta chains from one sample in a study of T cell responses to AZD1222 COVID-19 vaccine. Assay used: immunoSEQ multiplex PCR; TCRdb lists only in-frame clones, some missing. The table has about 140,000 clones, almost 95% seen once. The source material was peripheral blood, sampled 28 days after the second AZD1222 dose. The receptors stem from an adult who received the AZD1222 COVID-19 vaccine. The CDR3 runs from the conserved cysteine through the conserved F or W. Each record gives: D gene, V gene, clone size, J gene, CDR3 protein, CDR3 DNA. The D gene is left open where the match is weak. Only some rows state a clone size, as once, few, many or a class for expanded clones.

>TRBD1|TRBV5-4|.|TRBJ1-2
CASSSGQRRVDYGYTF
TGTGCCAGCAGCTCGGGACAGAGGAGGGTTGACTATGGCTACACCTTC
>.|TRBV6-5|.|TRBJ2-6
CATGNSANVLTF
TGTGCAACAGGGAACAGTGCCAACGTCCTGACTTTC
>.|TRBV6-2/TRBV6-3|.|TRBJ1-5
CASSLGGGAGHGSAQHF
TGTGCCAGCAGTCTGGGGGGGGGCGCAGGTCATGGCTCAGCCCAGCATTTT
>.|TRBV15|.|TRBJ2-1
CATSRDRGFRNEQFF
TGTGCCACCAGCAGAGACAGGGGCTTTCGCAATGAGCAGTTCTTC
>.|TRBV6-4|once|TRBJ2-3
CASSDSAEPDTQYF
TGTGCCAGCAGTGACTCAGCGGAGCCAGATACGCAGTATTTT
>.|TRBV11-2|.|TRBJ2-5
CASSLGVVRETQYF
TGTGCCAGCAGCTTAGGTGTGGTTAGGGAGACCCAGTACTTC
>.|TRBV9|.|TRBJ2-1
CASSVANRVGEQFF
TGTGCCAGCAGCGTAGCTAACAGGGTGGGTGAGCAGTTCTTC
>TRBD1|TRBV7-6|.|TRBJ1-5
CASIEDRGRNQPQHF
TGTGCCAGCATAGAGGACAGGGGGCGCAATCAGCCCCAGCATTTT
>.|TRBV28|.|TRBJ1-1
CASSFEGLGMNTEAFF
TGTGCCAGCAGTTTCGAGGGTCTGGGGATGAACACTGAAGCTTTCTTT
>.|TRBV28|.|TRBJ2-7
CASRAGPYEQYF
TGTGCCAGTAGGGCAGGCCCCTACGAGCAGTACTTC
>TRBD2|TRBV3-1/TRBV3-2|.|TRBJ2-5
CASSQGGSGQTQYF
TGTGCCAGCAGCCAAGGCGGGAGTGGACAGACCCAGTACTTC
>TRBD2|TRBV5-1|.|TRBJ2-3
CASSVRLAASTDTQYF
TGCGCCAGCAGCGTCCGACTAGCGGCTAGCACAGATACGCAGTATTTT
>.|TRBV15|.|TRBJ2-1
CATSRGLRGDEQFF
TGTGCCACCAGCAGAGGCCTCAGGGGAGATGAGCAGTTCTTC
>.|TRBV19|.|TRBJ2-7
CASSSTGAYEQYF
TGTGCCAGTAGTTCGACAGGAGCCTACGAGCAGTACTTC
>.|TRBV5-5|.|TRBJ1-5
CASSLARSVQGPQHF
TGTGCCAGCAGCTTGGCAAGGTCGGTTCAAGGGCCCCAGCATTTT
>.|TRBV5-4|.|TRBJ1-1
CASSLVGGDTEAFF
TGTGCCAGCAGCTTGGTGGGGGGCGACACTGAAGCTTTCTTT
>.|TRBV5-4|.|TRBJ1-1
CASSGGATGTEAFF
TGTGCCAGCAGCGGCGGGGCCACAGGCACTGAAGCTTTCTTT
>.|TRBV29-1|.|TRBJ1-1
CSVVSGTEAFF
TGCAGCGTTGTTTCGGGCACTGAAGCTTTCTTT
>.|TRBV5-1|.|TRBJ1-1
CASSLLGSEAFF
TGCGCCAGCAGCTTGCTTGGGTCTGAAGCTTTCTTT
>TRBD1|TRBV19|.|TRBJ2-5
CASSTGQGYQETQYF
TGTGCCAGTAGTACGGGACAGGGGTACCAAGAGACCCAGTACTTC
>TRBD1|TRBV28|.|TRBJ1-1
CASSLGQGANTEAFF
TGTGCCAGCAGTTTAGGACAGGGGGCGAACACTGAAGCTTTCTTT
>TRBD2|TRBV4-2|.|TRBJ2-5
CASSYAGTSASPVYF
TGTGCCAGCAGCTATGCCGGGACTAGCGCCTCGCCCGTCTACTTC
>TRBD1|TRBV6-4|.|TRBJ1-6
CASSRDRVNSPLHF
TGTGCCAGCAGTCGGGACAGGGTGAATTCACCCCTCCACTTT
>.|TRBV7-3|.|TRBJ2-3
CASSLGEEDTQYF
TGTGCCAGCAGCTTAGGGGAGGAAGATACGCAGTATTTT
>.|TRBV28|.|TRBJ1-5
CASSSAVNQPQHF
TGTGCCAGCAGTTCTGCAGTTAATCAGCCCCAGCATTTT
>.|TRBV10-2|.|TRBJ2-7
CASSNIGQAAYEQYF
TGCGCCAGCAGTAATATAGGGCAGGCAGCCTACGAGCAGTACTTC
>TRBD1|TRBV19|.|TRBJ2-7
CASTTGGNEQYF
TGTGCCAGTACGACAGGGGGCAACGAGCAGTACTTC
>TRBD1|TRBV5-1|.|TRBJ2-7
CASSPGGVVSYEQYF
TGCGCCAGCAGCCCAGGGGGTGTAGTTTCCTACGAGCAGTACTTC
>.|TRBV7-3|.|TRBJ2-1
CASSLIPLPSYNEQFF
TGTGCCAGCAGCTTAATCCCCCTTCCCTCCTACAATGAGCAGTTCTTC
>TRBD2|TRBV5-4|.|TRBJ2-1
CASSWASGGNEQFF
TGTGCCAGCAGCTGGGCTAGCGGGGGTAATGAGCAGTTCTTC
>TRBD2|TRBV3-1/TRBV3-2|.|TRBJ2-5
CASSQLAGDFSQETQYF
TGTGCCAGCAGCCAACTAGCGGGAGATTTTTCCCAAGAGACCCAGTACTTC
>TRBD1|TRBV6-2/TRBV6-3|.|TRBJ2-1
CASSYRIDRVRGNEQFF
TGTGCCAGCAGTTACAGAATCGACAGGGTAAGGGGAAATGAGCAGTTCTTC
>.|TRBV28|once|TRBJ1-5
CASTFPGGQPQHF
TGTGCCAGCACGTTCCCCGGAGGTCAGCCCCAGCATTTT
>.|TRBV12-3/TRBV12-4|once|TRBJ2-5
CASSLTTQETQYF
TGTGCCAGCAGTTTAACGACCCAAGAGACCCAGTACTTC
>.|TRBV27|.|TRBJ2-5
CASSPLTVSGQETQYF
TGTGCCAGCAGTCCCTTAACCGTAAGCGGCCAAGAGACCCAGTACTTC
>TRBD2|TRBV4-3|.|TRBJ2-1
CASSRSRGGRVNNEQFF
TGCGCCAGCAGCCGATCAAGGGGCGGGAGAGTCAACAATGAGCAGTTCTTC
>.|TRBV5-1|.|TRBJ2-1
CASSLNPGLDGQFF
TGCGCCAGCAGCTTGAATCCCGGCCTTGATGGGCAGTTCTTC
>.|TRBV28|.|TRBJ1-2
CASSLGTLLGGYTF
TGTGCCAGCAGTTTGGGGACCCTCCTGGGCGGCTACACCTTC
>TRBD2|TRBV27|.|TRBJ2-2
CASSVPGGSRPGELFF
TGTGCCAGCAGTGTCCCCGGGGGGAGCCGACCCGGGGAGCTGTTTTTT
>.|TRBV2|.|TRBJ2-7
CASSIVKGSYEQYF
TGTGCCAGCAGTATAGTAAAGGGATCCTACGAGCAGTACTTC
>.|TRBV19|.|TRBJ1-5
CASRGNSNQPQHF
TGTGCCAGTAGAGGAAATAGCAATCAGCCCCAGCATTTT
>.|TRBV2|once|TRBJ1-1
CASSREAALGTEAFF
TGTGCCAGCAGTCGAGAGGCCGCCCTCGGAACTGAAGCTTTCTTT
>.|TRBV10-3|.|TRBJ1-5
CAISGDSNQPQHF
TGTGCCATCAGTGGGGATTCCAATCAGCCCCAGCATTTT
>TRBD1|TRBV6-5|once|TRBJ2-4
CASRGTAENIQYF
TGTGCCAGCAGGGGGACAGCTGAAAACATTCAGTACTTC
>.|TRBV19|.|TRBJ2-4
CASSIGGASAKNIQYF
TGTGCCAGTAGTATTGGCGGGGCGAGTGCAAAAAACATTCAGTACTTC
>.|TRBV2|.|TRBJ2-1
CASNPASSYNEQFF
TGTGCCAGCAACCCGGCGAGCTCCTACAATGAGCAGTTCTTC
>.|TRBV5-1|.|TRBJ1-1
CASSPVGGTEAFF
TGCGCCAGCAGCCCGGTCGGGGGGACTGAAGCTTTCTTT
>TRBD1|TRBV5-1|.|TRBJ1-1
CASSFQGGMNTEAFF
TGCGCCAGCAGCTTTCAGGGGGGGATGAACACTGAAGCTTTCTTT
>.|TRBV6-4|.|TRBJ1-1
CASRTGPNTEAFF
TGTGCCAGCAGGACAGGACCGAACACTGAAGCTTTCTTT
>.|TRBV10-3|.|TRBJ1-5
CAISAGTHPF
TGTGCCATCAGTGCCGGGACACATCCTTTT
>.|TRBV5-1|.|TRBJ1-4
CASSLDRPGGKLFF
TGCGCCAGCAGCTTGGACAGACCTGGAGGAAAACTGTTTTTT
>TRBD1|TRBV7-2|once|TRBJ1-6
CASSLRTGNNSPLHF
TGTGCCAGCAGCTTAAGGACAGGGAATAATTCACCCCTCCACTTT
>.|TRBV5-1|.|TRBJ1-1
CASRSDAQVTEAFF
TGCGCCAGCAGATCGGACGCACAGGTAACTGAAGCTTTCTTT
>TRBD1|TRBV18|.|TRBJ1-5
CASSQGENQPQHF
TGTGCCAGCTCCCAGGGGGAAAATCAGCCCCAGCATTTT